This T cell receptor beta chain was recorded in a study of monozygotic twins with inflammatory bowel disease. TCRdb re-called the 5' RACE reads and gives one entry per CDR3 protein, without DNA. Its clone listing holds 200,000 to 250,000 distinct CDR3 sequences. Germline values: CDR1 SGHRS, CDR2 YFSETQ. The CDR3 runs to 15 residues. The chain employs TRBV5-1 and TRBJ2-7; TCRdb selects TRBD1, and the lack of DNA leaves this call unchecked. The sequenced sample consisted of blood. This receptor was taken from a human donor with ulcerative colitis or Crohn's disease, or a healthy co-twin of an affected twin (not recorded which). The CDR3 spells CASSLEAGASYEQYF.